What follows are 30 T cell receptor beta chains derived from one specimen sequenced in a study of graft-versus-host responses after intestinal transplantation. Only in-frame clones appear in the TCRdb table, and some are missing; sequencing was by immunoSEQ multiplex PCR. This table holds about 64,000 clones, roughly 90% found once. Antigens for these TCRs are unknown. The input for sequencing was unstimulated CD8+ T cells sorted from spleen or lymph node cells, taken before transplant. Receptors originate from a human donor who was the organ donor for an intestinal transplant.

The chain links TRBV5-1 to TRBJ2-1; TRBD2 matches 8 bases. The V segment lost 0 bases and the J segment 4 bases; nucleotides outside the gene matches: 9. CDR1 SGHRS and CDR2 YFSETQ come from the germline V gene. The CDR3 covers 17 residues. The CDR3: CASSLGAPGGPYNEQFF. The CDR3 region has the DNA TGCGCCAGCAGCTTGGGGGCGCCGGGAGGGCCTTACAATGAGCAGTTCTTC.

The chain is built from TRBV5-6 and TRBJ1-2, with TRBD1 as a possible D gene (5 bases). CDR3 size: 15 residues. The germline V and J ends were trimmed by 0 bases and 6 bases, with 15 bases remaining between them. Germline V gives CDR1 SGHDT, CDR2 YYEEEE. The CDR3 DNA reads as TGTGCCAGCAGCTTGGACCATCAGGGTAGAGATGGCTACACCTTC. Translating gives CASSLDHQGRDGYTF.

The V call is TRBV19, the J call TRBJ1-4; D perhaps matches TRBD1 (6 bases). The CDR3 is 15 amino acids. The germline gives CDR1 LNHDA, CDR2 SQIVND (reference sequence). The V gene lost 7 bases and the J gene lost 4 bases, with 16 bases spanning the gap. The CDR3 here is CASTKRTALNEKLFF. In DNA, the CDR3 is TGTGCCAGTACCAAAAGGACAGCCCTTAATGAAAAACTGTTTTTT.

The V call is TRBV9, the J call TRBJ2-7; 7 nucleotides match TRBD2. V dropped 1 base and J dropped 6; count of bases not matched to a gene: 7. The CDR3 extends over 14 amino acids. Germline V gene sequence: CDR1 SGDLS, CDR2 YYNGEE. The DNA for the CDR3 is TGTGCCAGCAGCGTATCTGGGGGAGGGAGCGAGCAGTACTTC. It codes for CASSVSGGGSEQYF.

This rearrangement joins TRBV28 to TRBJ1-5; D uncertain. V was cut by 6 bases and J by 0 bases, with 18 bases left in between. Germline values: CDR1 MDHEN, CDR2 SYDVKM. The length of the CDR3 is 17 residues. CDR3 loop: CASSLAEINYSNQPQHF. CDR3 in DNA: TGTGCCAGCAGCCTTGCCGAGATCAATTATAGCAATCAGCCCCAGCATTTT. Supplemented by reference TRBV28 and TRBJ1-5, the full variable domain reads DVKVTQSSRYLVKRTGEKVFLECVQDMDHENMFWYRQDPGLGLRLIYFSYDVKMKEKGDIPEGYSVSREKKERFSLILESASTNQTSMYLCASSLAEINYSNQPQHFGDGTRLSIL.

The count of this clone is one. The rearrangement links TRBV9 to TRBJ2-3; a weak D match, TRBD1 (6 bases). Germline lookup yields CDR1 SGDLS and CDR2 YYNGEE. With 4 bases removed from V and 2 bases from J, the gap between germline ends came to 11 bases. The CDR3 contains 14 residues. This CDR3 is CASSLRQATDTQYF. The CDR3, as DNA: TGTGCCAGCAGCCTACGACAGGCCACAGATACGCAGTATTTT.

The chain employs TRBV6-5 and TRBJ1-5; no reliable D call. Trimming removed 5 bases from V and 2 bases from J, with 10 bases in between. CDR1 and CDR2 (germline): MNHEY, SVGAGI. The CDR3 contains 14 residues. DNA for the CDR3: TGTGCCAGCAGTCCCTCGGAGGGCAATCAGCCCCAGCATTTT. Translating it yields CASSPSEGNQPQHF.

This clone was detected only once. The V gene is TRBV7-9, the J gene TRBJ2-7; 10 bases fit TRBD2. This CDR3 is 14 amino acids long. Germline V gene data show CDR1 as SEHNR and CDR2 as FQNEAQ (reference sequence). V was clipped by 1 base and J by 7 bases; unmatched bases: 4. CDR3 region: CASSLGSLAGEQYF. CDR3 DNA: TGTGCCAGCAGCTTAGGGTCACTAGCGGGGGAGCAGTACTTC.

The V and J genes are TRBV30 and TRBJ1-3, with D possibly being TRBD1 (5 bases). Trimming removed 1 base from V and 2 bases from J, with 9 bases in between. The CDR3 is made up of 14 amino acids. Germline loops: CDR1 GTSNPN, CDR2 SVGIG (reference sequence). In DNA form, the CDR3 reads TGTGCCTGGAGTGAACCGGGGGCTGGAAACACCATATATTTT. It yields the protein CAWSEPGAGNTIYF.

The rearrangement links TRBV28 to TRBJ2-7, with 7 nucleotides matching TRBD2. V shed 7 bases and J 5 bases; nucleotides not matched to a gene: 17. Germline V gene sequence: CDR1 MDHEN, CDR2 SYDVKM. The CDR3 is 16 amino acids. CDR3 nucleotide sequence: TGTGCCAGCACCTTACGGTACGGCGGGAGTATCGACGAGCAGTACTTC. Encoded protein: CASTLRYGGSIDEQYF.

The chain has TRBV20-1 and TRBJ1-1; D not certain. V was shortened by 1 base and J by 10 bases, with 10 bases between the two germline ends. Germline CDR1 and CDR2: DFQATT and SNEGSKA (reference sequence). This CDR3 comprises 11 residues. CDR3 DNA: TGCAGTGCTAGAGCGGTGTTTTCAGCTTTCTTT. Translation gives CSARAVFSAFF.

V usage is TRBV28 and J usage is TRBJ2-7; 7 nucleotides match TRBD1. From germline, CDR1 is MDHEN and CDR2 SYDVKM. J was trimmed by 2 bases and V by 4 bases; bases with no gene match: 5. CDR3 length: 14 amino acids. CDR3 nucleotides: TGTGCCAGCAGTTGGGGCAGGGGGACCTACGAGCAGTACTTC. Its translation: CASSWGRGTYEQYF.

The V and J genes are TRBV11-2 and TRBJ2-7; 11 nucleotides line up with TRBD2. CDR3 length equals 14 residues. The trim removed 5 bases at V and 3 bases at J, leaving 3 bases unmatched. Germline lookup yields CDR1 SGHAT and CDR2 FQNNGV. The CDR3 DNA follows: TGTGCCAGCAGCCCGACTAGCGGGAACTACGAGCAGTACTTC. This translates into CASSPTSGNYEQYF.

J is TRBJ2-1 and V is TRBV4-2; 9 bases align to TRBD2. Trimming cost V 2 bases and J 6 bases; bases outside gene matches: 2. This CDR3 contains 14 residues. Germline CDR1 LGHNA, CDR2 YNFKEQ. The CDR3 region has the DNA TGTGCCAGCAGCCAAAGCGGGAGGATCAATGAGCAGTTCTTC. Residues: CASSQSGRINEQFF.

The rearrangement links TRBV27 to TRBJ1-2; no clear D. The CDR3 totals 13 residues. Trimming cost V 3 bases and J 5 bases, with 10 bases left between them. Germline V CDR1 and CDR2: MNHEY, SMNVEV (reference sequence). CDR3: CASSFGSGYGYTF. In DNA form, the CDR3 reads TGTGCCAGCAGTTTTGGGTCGGGATATGGCTACACCTTC.

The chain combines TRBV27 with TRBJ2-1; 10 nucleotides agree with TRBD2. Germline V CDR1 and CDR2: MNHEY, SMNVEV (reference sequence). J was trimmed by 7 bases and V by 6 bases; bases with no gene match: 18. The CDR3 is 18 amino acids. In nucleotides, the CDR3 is TGTGCCAGCAGAACAATCGCGGGGGGAGCGGGAGGGCCTAATGAGCAGTTCTTC. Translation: CASRTIAGGAGGPNEQFF.

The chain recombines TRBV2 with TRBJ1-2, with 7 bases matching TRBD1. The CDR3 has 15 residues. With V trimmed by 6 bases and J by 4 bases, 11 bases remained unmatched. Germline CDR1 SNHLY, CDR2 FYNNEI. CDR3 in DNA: TGTGCCAGCAGCGCTCGGGACAGCTTATTCTATGGCTACACCTTC. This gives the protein CASSARDSLFYGYTF.

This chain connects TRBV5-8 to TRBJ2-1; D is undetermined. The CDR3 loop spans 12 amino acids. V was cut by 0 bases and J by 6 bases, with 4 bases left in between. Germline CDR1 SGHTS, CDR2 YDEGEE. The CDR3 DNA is TGTGCCAGCAGCTTGGTCATCAATGAGCAGTTCTTC. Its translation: CASSLVINEQFF.

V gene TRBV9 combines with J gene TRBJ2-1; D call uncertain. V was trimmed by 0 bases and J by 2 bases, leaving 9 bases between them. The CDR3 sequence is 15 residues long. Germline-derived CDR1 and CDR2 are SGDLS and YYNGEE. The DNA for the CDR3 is TGTGCCAGCAGCGTAGTAGGCGGCCCCTACAATGAGCAGTTCTTC. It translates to CASSVVGGPYNEQFF.

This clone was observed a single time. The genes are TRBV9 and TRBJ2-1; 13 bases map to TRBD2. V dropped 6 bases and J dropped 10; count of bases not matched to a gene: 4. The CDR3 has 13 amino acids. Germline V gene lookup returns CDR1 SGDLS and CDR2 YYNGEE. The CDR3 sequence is CASTLGLAGEQFF. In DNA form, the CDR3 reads TGTGCCAGCACCTTGGGACTAGCGGGAGAGCAGTTCTTC.

As DNA, the CDR3 is TGTGCCAGTAGTATAGCGTCAGGGCCTTCCTACGAGCAGTACTTC. As protein: CASSIASGPSYEQYF. The genes are TRBV19 and TRBJ2-7; tentative D call: TRBD1 (5 bases). Per the germline V gene, CDR1 is LNHDA and CDR2 is SQIVND (reference sequence). CDR3 size: 15 residues. Trimming stripped 1 base from V and 1 base from J, with 11 bases between.

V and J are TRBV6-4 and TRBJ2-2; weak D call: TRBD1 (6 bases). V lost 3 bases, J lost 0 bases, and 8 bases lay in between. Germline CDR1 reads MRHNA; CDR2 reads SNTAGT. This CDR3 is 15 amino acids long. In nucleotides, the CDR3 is TGTGCCAGCAGTGAGGACAGCCCGAACACCGGGGAGCTGTTTTTT. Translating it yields CASSEDSPNTGELFF.

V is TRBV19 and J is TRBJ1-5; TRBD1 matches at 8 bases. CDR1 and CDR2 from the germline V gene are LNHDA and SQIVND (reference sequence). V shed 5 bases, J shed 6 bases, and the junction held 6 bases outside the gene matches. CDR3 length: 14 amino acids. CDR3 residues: CASSPRQGAQPQHF. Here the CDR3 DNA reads TGTGCCAGTAGTCCTAGGCAGGGGGCTCAGCCCCAGCATTTT.

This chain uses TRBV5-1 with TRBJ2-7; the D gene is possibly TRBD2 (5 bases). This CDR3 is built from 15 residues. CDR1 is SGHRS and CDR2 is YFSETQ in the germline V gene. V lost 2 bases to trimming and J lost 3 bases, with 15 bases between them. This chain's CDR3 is CASSFSPLGNYEQYF. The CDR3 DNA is TGCGCCAGCAGCTTTTCGCCACTAGGGAACTACGAGCAGTACTTC. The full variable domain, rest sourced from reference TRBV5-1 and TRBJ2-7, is KAGVTQTPRYLIKTRGQQVTLSCSPISGHRSVSWYQQTPGQGLQFLFEYFSETQRNKGNFPGRFSGRQFSNSRSEMNVSTLELGDSALYLCASSFSPLGNYEQYFGPGTRLTVT.

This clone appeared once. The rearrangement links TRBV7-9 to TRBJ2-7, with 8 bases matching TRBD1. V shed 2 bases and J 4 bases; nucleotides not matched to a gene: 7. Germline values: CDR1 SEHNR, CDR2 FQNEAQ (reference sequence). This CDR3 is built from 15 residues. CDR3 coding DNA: TGTGCCAGCAGCTTATCCGGGACAGGAAGGTACGAGCAGTACTTC. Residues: CASSLSGTGRYEQYF.

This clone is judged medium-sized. This CDR3 reads CASSGLAGLYNEQFF. For the CDR3, the DNA is TGTGCCAGCAGTGGGCTAGCGGGACTCTACAATGAGCAGTTCTTC. The rearrangement links TRBV2 to TRBJ2-1, with 9 bases that match TRBD2. The germline V gene has CDR1 SNHLY and CDR2 FYNNEI. This CDR3 comprises 15 residues. The junction had 4 bases not matched to a gene; V was cut back by 4 bases and J by 3 bases.

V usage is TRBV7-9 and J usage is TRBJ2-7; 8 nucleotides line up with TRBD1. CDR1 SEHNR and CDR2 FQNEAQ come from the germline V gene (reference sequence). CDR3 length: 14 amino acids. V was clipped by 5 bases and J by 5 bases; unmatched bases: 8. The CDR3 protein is CASSPPGGINEQYF. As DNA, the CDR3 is TGTGCCAGCAGCCCCCCAGGGGGCATCAACGAGCAGTACTTC.

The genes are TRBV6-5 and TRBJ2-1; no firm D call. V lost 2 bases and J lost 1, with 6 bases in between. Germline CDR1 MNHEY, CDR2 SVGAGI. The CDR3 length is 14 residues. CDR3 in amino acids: CASSYLSSYNEQFF. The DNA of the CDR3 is TGTGCCAGCAGTTACCTATCTTCCTACAATGAGCAGTTCTTC.

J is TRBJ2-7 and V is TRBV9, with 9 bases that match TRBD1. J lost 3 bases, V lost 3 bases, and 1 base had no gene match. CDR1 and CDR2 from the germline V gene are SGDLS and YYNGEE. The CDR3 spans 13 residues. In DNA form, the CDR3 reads TGTGCCAGCAGCGAGGGACAGGGCTACGAGCAGTACTTC. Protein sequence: CASSEGQGYEQYF. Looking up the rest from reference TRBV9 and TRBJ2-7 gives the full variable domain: DSGVTQTPKHLITATGQRVTLRCSPRSGDLSVYWYQQSLDQGLQFLIQYYNGEERAKGNILERFSAQQFPDLHSELNLSSLELGDSALYFCASSEGQGYEQYFGPGTRLTVT.

CDR3 amino acids: CASSPGWTSGNTIYF. The CDR3 coding sequence is TGTGCCAGCAGCCCAGGGTGGACCTCTGGAAACACCATATATTTT. This chain links TRBV11-2 with TRBJ1-3, with D possibly matching TRBD1 (5 bases). The ends were cut back, 5 bases at V and 0 bases at J, with 11 bases in the middle. CDR1 and CDR2 from the germline V gene are SGHAT and FQNNGV. There are 15 residues in the CDR3.